The 32 T cell receptor beta chains below come from one sample, sequenced in a study of cytomegalovirus exposure and HLA in healthy donors. The study ran its PCR with 60 Vbeta and 13 Jbeta primers. Some clones are missing from TCRdb's copy, which holds only in-frame ones; the method was immunoSEQ multiplex PCR. This repertoire comprises approximately 38,000 clones; its ten largest clones make up about 1.2%. The sequencing sample was made of PBMCs. All receptors derive from a man under 40 in good health and CMV-seronegative.

The CDR3 bases are TGTGCCAGCAGTGATCAAGGGAGGGTTCAGCCCCAGCATTTT. Translating gives CASSDQGRVQPQHF. This chain connects TRBV6-1 to TRBJ1-5; no clear D. Deletions cut 3 bases from V and 6 bases from J, with 12 bases between. The CDR3 has 14 residues. Germline assignment: CDR1 MNHNS and CDR2 SASEGT.

The chain uses TRBV2 and TRBJ2-5, with TRBD2 identical over 11 bases. V shed 6 bases, J shed 2 bases, and the junction held 5 bases outside the gene matches. CDR3 length: 15 amino acids. Germline values: CDR1 SNHLY, CDR2 FYNNEI. The CDR3: CASSRGLAVQETQYF. The CDR3, as DNA: TGTGCCAGCAGCCGGGGACTAGCGGTTCAAGAGACCCAGTACTTC.

The chain joins TRBV5-1 to TRBJ2-7; the match to TRBD2 covers 11 bases. The CDR3 sequence is 14 residues long. The V and J ends lost 4 bases and 3 bases, in that order; junction bases with no gene match: 3. Germline-derived CDR1 and CDR2 are SGHRS and YFSETQ. The CDR3 here is CASSPGLAGYEQYF. CDR3 DNA sequence: TGCGCCAGCAGCCCCGGACTAGCGGGCTACGAGCAGTACTTC.

The rearrangement uses TRBV6-5 and TRBJ2-7; unclear D gene. CDR3 length: 15 amino acids. Between the trimmed V and J ends, which lost 2 bases and 5 bases, there was a span of 16 bases. Germline V gene sequence: CDR1 MNHEY, CDR2 SVGAGI. CDR3 loop: CASSYNPAEIDEQYF. CDR3 DNA sequence: TGTGCCAGCAGTTACAACCCCGCGGAGATCGACGAGCAGTACTTC.

This chain links TRBV4-1 with TRBJ2-7; weak D call: TRBD2 (5 bases). Trimming left V 6 bases short and J 3 bases short, with 18 bases between. The germline V gene encodes CDR1 MGHRA and CDR2 YSYEKL. This CDR3 region has 15 residues. CDR3 DNA sequence: TGCGCCAGCAGTACCTCCCGGGGTTCCGACTACGAGCAGTACTTC. This translates into CASSTSRGSDYEQYF.

The chain combines TRBV5-1 with TRBJ2-7; D is unresolved. CDR1 and CDR2 (germline): SGHRS, YFSETQ. Trimming removed 2 bases from V and 2 bases from J, with 8 bases in between. The CDR3 runs to 13 residues. For the CDR3, the DNA is TGCGCCAGCAGCTTTAACAGAGCCTACGAGCAGTACTTC. This gives the protein CASSFNRAYEQYF.

The rearrangement uses TRBV30 and TRBJ1-2; D perhaps matches TRBD1 (5 bases). Germline CDR1 is GTSNPN and CDR2 is SVGIG (reference sequence). The CDR3 runs 17 residues. Trimming took 3 bases from V and 4 from J, leaving 24 bases between them. The CDR3 DNA reads as TGTGCCTGGAGCCCCAAGCCTGGGGCACCAAAAGGCTATGGCTACACCTTC. It is translated as CAWSPKPGAPKGYGYTF.

V gene TRBV7-2 combines with J gene TRBJ2-7, with unresolved D. The CDR3 runs 14 residues. The V end was cut by 1 base, the J end by 1 base, with 8 bases between. Germline V CDR1 and CDR2: SGHTA, FQGNSA. The CDR3 is CASSLDRASYEQYF. The CDR3 coding sequence is TGTGCCAGCAGCTTAGACAGAGCTTCCTACGAGCAGTACTTC.

The chain uses TRBV27 and TRBJ1-1; D may be TRBD1 (6 bases). Trimming shortened V by 7 bases and J by 5 bases, and 14 bases separated the two germline ends. The CDR3 consists of 13 residues. Per the germline V gene, CDR1 is MNHEY and CDR2 is SMNVEV (reference sequence). The CDR3 region has the DNA TGTGCCAGCACTCCTGGAAGGGGGACTGAAGCTTTCTTT. Translated, it gives CASTPGRGTEAFF.

The chain combines TRBV30 with TRBJ2-7; 7 positions match TRBD1. V shed 0 bases, J shed 6 bases, and the junction held 8 bases outside the gene matches. This CDR3 contains 14 residues. Per germline, CDR1 GTSNPN and CDR2 SVGIG (reference sequence). The CDR3 DNA reads as TGTGCCTGGAGTGTATGGGGACAGTACACCGAGCAGTACTTC. It is translated as CAWSVWGQYTEQYF.

V usage is TRBV19 and J usage is TRBJ1-2; D gene uncertain. The germline V gene encodes CDR1 LNHDA and CDR2 SQIVND (reference sequence). This CDR3 has 12 residues. The germline V and J ends were trimmed by 3 bases and 10 bases, with 12 bases remaining between them. CDR3 in DNA: TGTGCCAGTAGTATCGGTCGGGAGTCCTACACCTTC. It encodes CASSIGRESYTF. The full variable domain, its missing parts supplied by reference TRBV19 and TRBJ1-2, is DGGITQSPKYLFRKEGQNVTLSCEQNLNHDAMYWYRQDPGQGLRLIYYSQIVNDFQKGDIAEGYSVSREKKESFPLTVTSAQKNPTAFYLCASSIGRESYTFGSGTRLTVV.

The CDR3 is CASSLSVHNTEAFF. Here the CDR3 DNA reads TGTGCCAGCAGCCTATCCGTCCATAACACTGAAGCTTTCTTT. The rearrangement joins TRBV11-2 to TRBJ1-1; no definite D call. The CDR3 is made up of 14 amino acids. CDR1 is SGHAT, CDR2 FQNNGV, per germline. Trimming took off 5 bases at V and 2 bases at J, with 12 bases between the two ends.

The chain couples TRBV18 to TRBJ1-2; D remains ambiguous. Germline-derived CDR1 and CDR2 are KGHSH and LQKENI. Between the trimmed V and J ends, which lost 5 bases and 3 bases, there was a span of 7 bases. The CDR3 is 12 amino acids. The CDR3 sequence is CASSGQDYGYTF. CDR3 DNA sequence: TGTGCCAGCTCAGGGCAGGACTATGGCTACACCTTC.

The chain employs TRBV4-3 and TRBJ2-7, with a weak D call TRBD1 (6 bases). Between the trimmed V and J ends, which lost 0 bases and 2 bases, there was a span of 11 bases. This CDR3 is built from 15 residues. Germline loops: CDR1 LGHNA, CDR2 YSLEER. CDR3 region: CASSQDPQGPYEQYF. Written as DNA, the CDR3 is TGCGCCAGCAGCCAAGATCCACAGGGCCCCTACGAGCAGTACTTC.

The chain uses TRBV4-3 and TRBJ2-1, with D possibly being TRBD1 (6 bases). Germline CDR1 LGHNA, CDR2 YSLEER. The CDR3 length is 15 residues. V was pared by 4 bases and J by 6 bases, with 16 bases between. For the CDR3, the DNA is TGCGCCAGCAGCCTGGGACATTCCCCGGGCAATGAGCAGTTCTTC. Amino acid sequence: CASSLGHSPGNEQFF.

The V and J genes are TRBV19 and TRBJ1-1; 7 bases agree with TRBD1. Germline CDR1 reads LNHDA; CDR2 reads SQIVND (reference sequence). The length of the CDR3 is 15 residues. J was trimmed by 6 bases and V by 5 bases; bases with no gene match: 12. CDR3 nucleotides: TGTGCCAGTAGTCGTTCAGGGGGAAACAACGCTGAAGCTTTCTTT. Amino acid sequence: CASSRSGGNNAEAFF.

The CDR3 here is CASRLYTSGRAQVGEQYF. The CDR3 nucleotides read TGTGCAAGTCGCTTATATACTAGCGGGAGGGCCCAGGTGGGCGAGCAGTACTTC. The chain recombines TRBV12-2 with TRBJ2-7; the table's D call, TRBD2, was not checked against the DNA. TRBV12-2 is a pseudogene locus. CDR3 size: 18 residues.

This sequence joins TRBV19 and TRBJ2-1, with a possible D match to TRBD2 (5 bases). Trimming left V 7 bases short and J 1 base short, with 8 bases between. The CDR3 extends over 13 amino acids. Germline CDR1 is LNHDA and CDR2 is SQIVND (reference sequence). CDR3 protein: CASNRGSYNEQFF. CDR3 DNA: TGTGCCAGTAATCGGGGTTCCTACAATGAGCAGTTCTTC.

This chain joins TRBV5-1 and TRBJ2-7, with TRBD1 as a possible D gene (6 bases). CDR3 size: 14 residues. The V gene lost 3 bases and the J gene lost 2 bases, with 12 bases spanning the gap. Germline CDR1 reads SGHRS; CDR2 reads YFSETQ. CDR3 protein: CASSWGSGAYEQYF. The CDR3 region has the DNA TGCGCCAGCAGCTGGGGGTCAGGGGCCTACGAGCAGTACTTC.

The CDR3 DNA is TGTGCCTCGGACAGGGGAACAACTAATGAAAAACTGTTTTTT. Residues: CASDRGTTNEKLFF. J is TRBJ1-4 and V is TRBV30; 9 bases agree with TRBD1. Germline V gene sequence: CDR1 GTSNPN, CDR2 SVGIG (reference sequence). V shed 7 bases, J shed 0 bases, and the junction held 3 bases outside the gene matches. CDR3 size: 14 residues.

The chain has TRBV4-2 and TRBJ2-5; 11 bases agree with TRBD2. The germline CDR1 and CDR2 sequences are LGHNA and YNFKEQ. With 4 bases clipped from V and 5 bases from J, the junction kept 6 bases outside the gene matches. The CDR3 consists of 15 residues. The chain's CDR3 is CASSPLAGGPETQYF. CDR3 bases: TGTGCCAGCAGCCCCTTAGCGGGAGGGCCGGAGACCCAGTACTTC.

The genes are TRBV30 and TRBJ1-2; D is uncertain. This CDR3 has 11 residues. The germline V gene encodes CDR1 GTSNPN and CDR2 SVGIG (reference sequence). V dropped 5 bases and J dropped 5 bases, with 9 bases sitting between them. DNA for the CDR3: TGTGCCTGGGCCTCGCGATATGGCTACACCTTC. It encodes CAWASRYGYTF.

The V and J genes are TRBV18 and TRBJ2-7; D gene uncertain. V lost 3 bases, J lost 5 bases, and 8 bases lay in between. Germline V lookup: CDR1 KGHSH, CDR2 LQKENI. This CDR3 region has 12 residues. This CDR3 is CASSPANHEQYF. CDR3 nucleotides: TGTGCCAGCTCACCGGCAAACCACGAGCAGTACTTC.

The rearrangement links TRBV30 to TRBJ1-2, with D hard to call. Trimming stripped 1 base from V and 4 bases from J, with 4 bases between. Germline CDR1 reads GTSNPN; CDR2 reads SVGIG (reference sequence). CDR3 size: 11 residues. CDR3 in amino acids: CAWSASYGYTF. In DNA, the CDR3 is TGTGCCTGGAGTGCCTCCTATGGCTACACCTTC. The whole variable domain, filled in from reference TRBV30 and TRBJ1-2, reads SQTIHQWPATLVQPVGSPLSLECTVEGTSNPNLYWYRQAAGRGLQLLFYSVGIGQISSEVPQNLSASRPQDRQFILSSKKLLLSDSGFYLCAWSASYGYTFGSGTRLTVV.

This rearrangement joins TRBV5-1 to TRBJ2-3; no definite D call. The CDR3 length is 14 residues. Germline CDR1 is SGHRS and CDR2 is YFSETQ. Trimming pared 0 bases from V and 6 bases from J, leaving 11 bases between. CDR3: CASSLGGETDTQYF. CDR3 coding DNA: TGCGCCAGCAGCTTGGGAGGAGAAACGGATACGCAGTATTTT.

As DNA, the CDR3 is TGTGCCTGGAGTGTAGACTACAGGGGGGTAAATGGCTACACCTTC. Its translation: CAWSVDYRGVNGYTF. The chain employs TRBV30 and TRBJ1-2; 8 bases fit TRBD1. The CDR3 runs to 15 residues. Trimming cost V 0 bases and J 6 bases; bases outside gene matches: 9. Germline values: CDR1 GTSNPN, CDR2 SVGIG (reference sequence).

The genes are TRBV14 and TRBJ2-7; TRBD2 matches 9 bases. Germline V lookup: CDR1 SGHDN, CDR2 FVKESK. CDR3 size: 13 residues. The V segment lost 7 bases and the J segment 3 bases; nucleotides outside the gene matches: 4. CDR3 nucleotides: TGTGCCAGCAAGAATAGCGGGGGCTACGAGCAGTACTTC. This codes for CASKNSGGYEQYF.

CDR3 in DNA: TGCGCCAGCAGCCGACGACAGGGTTCAGCTAATGAAAAACTGTTTTTT. Its protein product is CASSRRQGSANEKLFF. The chain links TRBV4-3 to TRBJ1-4; 7 bases align to TRBD1. V lost 4 bases and J lost 3; bases outside the gene matches: 8. The CDR3 runs to 16 residues. Looked up from germline, CDR1 is LGHNA and CDR2 is YSLEER.

The chain carries TRBV4-3 and TRBJ2-1; D ambiguous. CDR1 is LGHNA and CDR2 is YSLEER in the germline V gene. This CDR3 contains 16 residues. The V gene lost 1 base and the J gene lost 0 bases, with 10 bases spanning the gap. The CDR3 is CASSQGPSDSYNEQFF. CDR3 sequence (DNA): TGCGCCAGCAGCCAAGGTCCCAGCGACTCCTACAATGAGCAGTTCTTC.

V usage is TRBV30 and J usage is TRBJ2-2, with TRBD2 matching 10 bases. V lost 0 bases, J lost 3 bases, and 1 base stayed unmatched. Germline CDR1 is GTSNPN and CDR2 is SVGIG (reference sequence). CDR3 length: 15 amino acids. The CDR3 here is CAWSVSGRDTGELFF. The CDR3 DNA is TGTGCCTGGAGTGTAAGCGGGAGGGACACCGGGGAGCTGTTTTTT.

J is TRBJ2-1 and V is TRBV6-6; 8 bases are shared with TRBD2. The V gene end was trimmed by 6 bases and the J gene end by 4 bases; junction bases not matched to a gene: 11. Germline V lookup: CDR1 MNHNY, CDR2 SVGAGI (reference sequence). This CDR3 is 16 amino acids long. This CDR3 reads CASSPLTSGFYNEQFF. Written as DNA, the CDR3 is TGTGCCAGCAGCCCCCTCACTAGCGGCTTTTACAATGAGCAGTTCTTC.

The chain joins TRBV9 to TRBJ2-7; 7 bases line up with TRBD2. The CDR3 length is 15 residues. Trimming cost V 0 bases and J 7 bases; bases outside gene matches: 10. Germline-derived CDR1 and CDR2 are SGDLS and YYNGEE. CDR3 residues: CASSVDGEGPGEQYF. As DNA, the CDR3 is TGTGCCAGCAGCGTAGACGGGGAGGGCCCGGGGGAGCAGTACTTC.